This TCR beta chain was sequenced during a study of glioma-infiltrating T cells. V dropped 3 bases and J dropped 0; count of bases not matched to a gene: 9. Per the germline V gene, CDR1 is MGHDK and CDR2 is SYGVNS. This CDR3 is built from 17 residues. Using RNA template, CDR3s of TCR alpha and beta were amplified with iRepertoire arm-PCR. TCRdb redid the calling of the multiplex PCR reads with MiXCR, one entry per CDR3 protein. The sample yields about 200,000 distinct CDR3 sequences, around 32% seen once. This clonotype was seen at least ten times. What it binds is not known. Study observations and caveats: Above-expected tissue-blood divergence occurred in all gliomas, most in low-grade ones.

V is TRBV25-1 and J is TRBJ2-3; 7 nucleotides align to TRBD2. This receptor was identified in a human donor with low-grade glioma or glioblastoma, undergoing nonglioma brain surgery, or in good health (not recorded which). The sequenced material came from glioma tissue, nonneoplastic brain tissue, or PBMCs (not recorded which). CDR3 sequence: CASSDGGRGVSTDTQYF. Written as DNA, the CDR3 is TGTGCCAGCAGTGATGGCGGGAGAGGTGTCAGCACAGATACGCAGTATTTT.